This TCR beta chain was retrieved from a study of T cell responses to AZD1222 COVID-19 vaccine. Notes on this clone: The target antigen is unknown.

Sequencing was performed with immunoSEQ multiplex PCR; in TCRdb, only in-frame clones are kept and a portion is missing. Among about 85,000 clones listed, approximately 90% were seen once. Findings and caveats of the study: There were mostly white British donors and more females than males, and clonal diversity was possibly underestimated. Researchers report vaccine-associated CD4 TCRs spanning spike, with dominance at 160-218 and 743-854. Baseline antibody screening turned up just 6 or 7 seropositive AZD1222 recipients.

CDR1 and CDR2 (germline): SGHNT, YYREEE (reference sequence). V lost 4 bases, J lost 7 bases, and 11 bases stayed unmatched. CDR3 length: 16 residues. V usage is TRBV5-4 and J usage is TRBJ2-1, with 10 bases lining up with TRBD2. This clonotype originated in an adult in good health. The starting material was peripheral blood, obtained on day 0 of AZD1222 vaccination. CDR3 in amino acids: CASSPPRSGGGNEQFF. In DNA form, the CDR3 reads TGTGCCAGCAGCCCACCGAGGAGCGGGGGGGGGAATGAGCAGTTCTTC.